This T cell receptor beta chain was sequenced in a study of PD-L1 blockade in urothelial cancer (dated 2017 in TCRdb). Looking at the study overall: Every patient began therapy in 2014 and was given atezolizumab 1,200 mg intravenously every 3 weeks. Twenty-five of 29 patients were identified as males with urothelial cancer of bladder origin, and a prior smoking history was reported by 18 of 29 patients. An ECOG performance status of 0 or 1 was recorded for the patients, and 0 to 3 prior chemotherapy regimens had been received by the patients. Blood samples were analyzed 3 weeks after the start of treatment (second dose) and 6 weeks after the start of treatment. Blood samples gave median yields of around 140,000 T cells and 83,000 or so unique TCRs, along with a median clonality of 0.080. The study was an exploratory multi-omic analysis of somatic, immune and clinical correlates of response to PD-L1 blockade with atezolizumab in urothelial cancer. TCR sequencing covered pretreatment tumor samples and matched, serially collected peripheral blood taken before and after atezolizumab treatment. Durable clinical benefit was defined as progression-free survival longer than 6 months, and TCR features were also tested against progression-free and overall survival. In the same patients, pretreatment tumors underwent whole exome sequencing and RNA sequencing in addition to TCR sequencing. Durable clinical benefit was achieved by nine patients and was not achieved by 20 patients. Twenty-nine patients had pretreatment blood TCR-seq, about 25 had at least one posttreatment blood collection, and about 25 had tumor TCR-seq. Results the study describes overall, beyond this receptor: A pretreatment peripheral blood TCR clonality below the median was linked to improved progression-free and overall survival. Greater expansion of tumor-associated TCR clones in peripheral blood 3 weeks after the start of treatment was observed in patients with durable benefit (n of about 20, p = 0.022). Small sample size (n ≈ 27) and many exploratory analyses mean the results are intended to be hypothesis-generating.

From the germline V gene, CDR1 is LGHNA and CDR2 is YNFKEQ. The CDR3 spans 14 residues, from the cysteine through the phenylalanine. Solely the CDR3 DNA is kept, with 42 bases framed from the first base. Trimming costs V 4 bases and J 2 bases, and their ends lie 12 bases apart. As regards this clone: Its antigen target is currently unknown. No clone much larger than this one lies a single base away; base qualities are absent.

To estimate absolute template abundance from read counts, synthetic TCR analog templates were spiked into each PCR. TCRbeta CDR3 regions were amplified from genomic DNA with bias-controlled V and J gene primers using the immunoSEQ assay. Sequencing of rearranged TCRbeta segments was performed at approximately 20X coverage. In the original analysis: Clustering was used to correct sequencing errors, and CDR3s were annotated against IMGT to assign V, D and J genes. Downstream analyses used only productive TCRbeta rearrangements, leaving out any out-of-frame or stop-codon sequences. To compute clonality, Shannon entropy was normalized by the log of the number of unique productive sequences and then subtracted from one. Fisher's exact test with Benjamini-Hochberg correction, at a threshold of adjusted p below 0.01, was used to find clones that differed between time points or between blood and tumor. The source is immuneACCESS, and TCRdb retained only in-frame sequences with V and J called. Part of the clones is not carried over; for the studies checked, unresolved V genes explain less than half of this, and the remainder is unexplained. V and J calls plus clone size are reproduced from that table; the DNA served to infer D and trimming. Present in this sample are about 35,000 clones, roughly four fifths of which were seen just once. The ten biggest clones cover about 6.8% of the sample.

Interpreted using the paper, the time point label stands for: pretreatment peripheral blood. The cohort comprised 30 or so patients with locally advanced or metastatic urothelial carcinoma treated at Memorial Sloan Kettering on a trial protocol. Peripheral blood mononuclear cells were collected pretreatment and during treatment, with between 1 and 8 total time points obtained per patient. The Qiagen DNeasy Blood extraction kit was used to purify genomic DNA from total PBMCs and from tumor samples. PBMCs were collected pretreatment and during treatment, and were isolated and stored as previously described.

Recombination connected TRBV4-2 to TRBJ2-7; the D gene is not confidently resolved. The material sequenced was PBMCs, taken around atezolizumab (anti-PD-L1) treatment. The sequence was collected from a man in his fifties or sixties with urothelial cancer. This receptor has the CDR3 CASSPGQWAYEQYF. In nucleotide form, the sequence is TGTGCCAGCAGCCCGGGTCAATGGGCCTACGAGCAGTACTTC.